What follows is one TCR beta chain and its context. This entry belongs to a study of blood T cells in healthy people across ages. Combining a sample-barcoded 5' primer with a J-beta primer mix, a second PCR ran for about 7 to 12 cycles. TCRdb fed the 5' RACE reads into MiXCR, producing one record per CDR3 protein. The sample lists some 670,000 distinct CDR3 sequences; over 40% were seen once. In germline, CDR1 is MDHEN, CDR2 SYDVKM. The CDR3 is made up of 11 amino acids. Trimming removed 8 bases from V and 8 bases from J, with 9 bases in between. The receptor was isolated from a woman older than 75 in good health. Sequenced sample: blood. The rearrangement joins TRBV28 to TRBJ2-2; D is undetermined. This CDR3 reads CASSVRGELFF. The CDR3 coding sequence is TGTGCCAGCTCGGTACGAGGGGAGCTGTTTTTT.